Each of the 18 T cell receptor beta chains below was sequenced from the same sample in a study of T cells in Graves' hyperthyroidism and ophthalmopathy. Amplification yielded TCR beta CDR3 regions, with RNA transcripts as the source. HTBI primers were used for first-round RT-PCR of the TCR CDR3. TCRdb redid the calling of the multiplex PCR reads with MiXCR, one entry per CDR3 protein. The sample lists about 250,000 distinct CDR3 sequences; 24% were seen once. Sequencing was performed on blood. The receptors were sampled from a woman aged 40 to 50 with Graves' ophthalmopathy.

The J gene is TRBJ2-7, the V gene TRBV6-4, with D maybe TRBD1 (5 bases). The CDR3 consists of 15 residues. The germline gives CDR1 MRHNA, CDR2 SNTAGT. V lost 2 bases, J lost 5 bases, and 16 bases lay in between. The CDR3 DNA follows: TGTGCCAGCAGTGACAGGGGCTTAGGCCCTGACGAGCAGTACTTC. Encoded protein: CASSDRGLGPDEQYF.

This clonotype was picked up a small number of times. Possible read error: a much larger clone is one base away. This chain joins TRBV5-1 and TRBJ2-7; 9 nucleotides agree with TRBD2. CDR3 length equals 19 residues. The germline CDR1 and CDR2 sequences are SGHRS and YFSETQ. V gave up 8 bases and J gave up 0 bases; unmatched junction bases: 21. The DNA for the CDR3 is TGCGCCAGGCAGCTTCTAGGACTAGCGCTCTCCGCCGACTCCTACGAGCAGTACTTC. This translates into CARQLLGLALSADSYEQYF.

This clonotype occurred many times. A clone one base away is much larger, so this may be a read error. This chain links TRBV12-3 or TRBV12-4 with TRBJ1-5; D uncertain. The CDR3 extends over 13 amino acids. The CDR3 protein is CAGSLRGNQPQHF. The CDR3 DNA follows: TGTGCCGGCAGTTTAAGGGGCAATCAGCCCCAGCATTTT.

This clonotype came up many times. This rearrangement joins TRBV12-3 or TRBV12-4 to TRBJ2-1; TRBD2 agrees at 13 bases. CDR3 length: 19 amino acids. V was clipped by 7 bases and J by 0 bases; unmatched bases: 12. The DNA of the CDR3 is TGTGCCAGCACCGAGGGACTAGCGGGGCCGATAAGCTCCTACAATGAGCAGTTCTTC. Amino acids: CASTEGLAGPISSYNEQFF.

This clonotype has at least ten counts. This chain links TRBV12-3 or TRBV12-4 with TRBJ2-5; the D call may be TRBD1 or TRBD2 (6 bases each). V dropped 6 bases and J dropped 5 bases, with 16 bases sitting between them. This CDR3 has 14 amino acids. The CDR3 is CASRKQGGDETQYF. CDR3 nucleotide sequence: TGTGCCAGCAGGAAACAGGGAGGTGATGAGACCCAGTACTTC.

The chain joins TRBV20-1 to TRBJ2-5, with D unresolved. V lost 6 bases to trimming and J lost 2 bases, with 10 bases between them. From germline, CDR1 is DFQATT and CDR2 SNEGSKA (reference sequence). The CDR3 loop spans 12 amino acids. In nucleotides, the CDR3 is TGCAGTGCAGAACACGGGCAAGAGACCCAGTACTTC. This codes for CSAEHGQETQYF.

V gene TRBV4-1 combines with J gene TRBJ1-2, with D possibly TRBD1 on 5 matching bases. Germline lookup yields CDR1 MGHRA and CDR2 YSYEKL. V lost 0 bases, J lost 4 bases, and 18 bases lay in between. This CDR3 is built from 17 residues. The CDR3 sequence: CASSQEVGDSRAYGYTF. In nucleotides, the CDR3 is TGCGCCAGCAGCCAAGAAGTCGGAGACAGCCGCGCCTATGGCTACACCTTC.

The chain is built from TRBV29-1 and TRBJ2-5; perhaps TRBD2 as D (7 bases). With 4 bases removed from V and 5 bases from J, the gap between germline ends came to 20 bases. There are 15 residues in the CDR3. CDR1 and CDR2 (germline): SQVTM, ANQGSEA. Here the CDR3 DNA reads TGCAGCGTTGGGTGGGGGGGGCAAGGGTCGGAGACCCAGTACTTC. As protein: CSVGWGGQGSETQYF.

This clonotype was observed at least ten times. The DNA of the CDR3 is TGTGCCAGCAGTTACGGGGGGGAGACCCAGTACTTC. Translation gives CASSYGGETQYF. The rearrangement uses TRBV6-5 and TRBJ2-5, with D maybe TRBD2 (6 bases). V lost 2 bases and J lost 5, with 6 bases in between. Looked up from germline, CDR1 is MNHEY and CDR2 is SVGAGI. The CDR3 sequence is 12 residues long.

The table lists this clonotype with many counts. The chain uses TRBV2 and TRBJ1-2, with no clear D. V was shortened by 6 bases and J by 6 bases, with 17 bases between the two germline ends. The germline V gene has CDR1 SNHLY and CDR2 FYNNEI. The CDR3 loop spans 14 amino acids. The CDR3: CASRDGPPVDGYTF. The CDR3 nucleotides read TGTGCCAGCAGGGACGGTCCCCCGGTGGATGGCTACACCTTC. Full variable domain (outside the CDR3, taken from reference TRBV2 and TRBJ1-2): EPEVTQTPSHQVTQMGQEVILRCVPISNHLYFYWYRQILGQKVEFLVSFYNNEISEKSEIFDDQFSVERPDGSNFTLKIRSTKLEDSAMYFCASRDGPPVDGYTFGSGTRLTVV.

This clonotype was observed at least ten times. J is TRBJ1-2 and V is TRBV5-1; 8 bases map to TRBD1. J gave up 7 bases and V 5 bases, and 4 bases lay outside the gene matches. CDR1 and CDR2 (germline): SGHRS, YFSETQ. The CDR3 loop spans 12 amino acids. The CDR3 loop reads CASRLGTGGYTF. The DNA for the CDR3 is TGCGCCAGCAGACTCGGGACAGGTGGCTACACCTTC.

This clonotype was recorded many times. J is TRBJ2-5 and V is TRBV2; TRBD1 matches at 7 bases. Germline V gene data show CDR1 as SNHLY and CDR2 as FYNNEI. With V trimmed by 6 bases and J by 3 bases, 10 bases remained unmatched. This CDR3 has 15 amino acids. CDR3 sequence (DNA): TGTGCCAGCAGGGCCTGGGCAGGGGGTAAAGAGACCCAGTACTTC. Its protein product is CASRAWAGGKETQYF. The full variable domain, in which reference TRBV2 and TRBJ2-5 provide the parts outside the CDR3, is EPEVTQTPSHQVTQMGQEVILRCVPISNHLYFYWYRQILGQKVEFLVSFYNNEISEKSEIFDDQFSVERPDGSNFTLKIRSTKLEDSAMYFCASRAWAGGKETQYFGPGTRLLVL.

V and J are TRBV11-2 and TRBJ1-5; weak D call: TRBD1 (6 bases). This CDR3 comprises 15 residues. Trimming shortened V by 5 bases and J by 4 bases, and 15 bases separated the two germline ends. Germline loops: CDR1 SGHAT, CDR2 FQNNGV. CDR3 DNA: TGTGCCAGCAGCAAAGAGGGGGGGTATAATCAGCCCCAGCATTTT. This gives the protein CASSKEGGYNQPQHF.

Ten or more counts support this clonotype. The chain uses TRBV28 and TRBJ2-5; D may correspond to TRBD1 or TRBD2 (5 bases each). V lost 6 bases and J lost 5, with 16 bases in between. This CDR3 is built from 14 residues. Looked up from germline, CDR1 is MDHEN and CDR2 is SYDVKM. In DNA form, the CDR3 reads TGTGCCAGCAGAGCTCAGGGTGGCGGGGAGACCCAGTACTTC. Amino acids: CASRAQGGGETQYF.

The chain recombines TRBV20-1 with TRBJ2-5, with D perhaps matching TRBD2 (7 bases). Per germline, CDR1 DFQATT and CDR2 SNEGSKA (reference sequence). The CDR3 has 13 residues. Deletions cut 6 bases from V and 5 bases from J, with 16 bases between. Written as DNA, the CDR3 is TGCAGTGCCAGACACGGGGGGCCGGAGACCCAGTACTTC. Translating it yields CSARHGGPETQYF.

This clonotype was picked up many times. The chain is built from TRBV5-1 and TRBJ2-7; D unclear. V gave up 0 bases and J gave up 0 bases, with 16 bases separating them. CDR1 and CDR2 from the germline V gene are SGHRS and YFSETQ. CDR3 length equals 17 residues. The CDR3 DNA sequence: TGCGCCAGCAGCTTGGATCCCCCCGAGGAGAGCTCCTACGAGCAGTACTTC. It yields the protein CASSLDPPEESSYEQYF.

This clonotype was found many times. The rearrangement links TRBV28 to TRBJ2-5; perhaps TRBD2 as D (6 bases). V lost 7 bases and J lost 5, with 20 bases in between. Germline V gene lookup returns CDR1 MDHEN and CDR2 SYDVKM. The CDR3 covers 15 residues. This CDR3 reads CASISRDSQTETQYF. In DNA, the CDR3 is TGTGCCAGCATCTCTCGGGACTCCCAAACGGAGACCCAGTACTTC.

In this sample, this clonotype turned up many times. V usage is TRBV11-2 and J usage is TRBJ2-2; the D is unclear. This CDR3 has 15 residues. The ends were cut back, 0 bases at V and 3 bases at J, with 8 bases in the middle. The germline V gene has CDR1 SGHAT and CDR2 FQNNGV. The DNA for the CDR3 is TGTGCCAGCAGCTTAGATCCCAGCTACACCGGGGAGCTGTTTTTT. Encoded protein: CASSLDPSYTGELFF. The full variable domain, completed using reference TRBV11-2 and TRBJ2-2, is EAGVAQSPRYKIIEKRQSVAFWCNPISGHATLYWYQQILGQGPKLLIQFQNNGVVDDSQLPKDRFSAERLKGVDSTLKIQPAKLEDSAVYLCASSLDPSYTGELFFGEGSRLTVL.